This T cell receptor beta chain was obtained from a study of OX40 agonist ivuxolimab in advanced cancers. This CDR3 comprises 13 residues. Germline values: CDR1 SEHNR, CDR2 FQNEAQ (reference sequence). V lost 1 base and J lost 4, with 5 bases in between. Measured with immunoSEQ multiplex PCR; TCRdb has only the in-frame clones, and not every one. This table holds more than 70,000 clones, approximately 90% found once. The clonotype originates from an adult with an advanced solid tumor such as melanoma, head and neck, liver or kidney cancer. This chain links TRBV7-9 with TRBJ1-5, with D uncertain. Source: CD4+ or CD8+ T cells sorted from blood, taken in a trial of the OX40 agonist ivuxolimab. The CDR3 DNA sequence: TGTGCCAGCAGCTTAGTCCCGAATCAGCCCCAGCATTTT. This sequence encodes CASSLVPNQPQHF.